The TCR beta chain described here comes from a study of vaccination effects on CD4 cells after COVID-19. Here immunoSEQ multiplex PCR was the method, and the copy in TCRdb shows in-frame clones only, minus some. The sample comprises 45,000 to 65,000 clones, around 84% of which are singletons, and about 4.5% rests with the top ten. A word on this clone: Its antigen is still unknown.

Study outcomes and limitations: Marked clonal contraction was seen late after vaccination (in both infection- and vaccine-induced clones). In healthy vaccinees, only 1 of 255 vaccine-induced clones cross-reacted with common cold coronaviruses. A shortage of convalescent patients and an absence of early post-infection timepoints characterized the study.

The CDR3 runs to 12 residues. The germline V and J ends were trimmed by 3 bases and 7 bases, with 6 bases remaining between them. Having been cultured for about 10 days, the cells underwent CD4+ T cell isolation. The cohort was immunized with two doses of either the BNT162b2 or mRNA-1273 vaccine. Among the vaccine recipients, none had a prior SARS-CoV-2 infection, and nucleocapsid antibodies were negative. The chain employs TRBV12-3 or TRBV12-4 and TRBJ1-4; the D is unclear. The TCR originated in a human donor who received a COVID-19 vaccine. The sample consisted of CD4+ T cells from PBMCs cultured without peptide, taken after COVID-19 vaccination. The CDR3 DNA follows: TGTGCCAGCAGTTTCGGCAGTGAAAAACTGTTTTTT. Protein sequence: CASSFGSEKLFF.